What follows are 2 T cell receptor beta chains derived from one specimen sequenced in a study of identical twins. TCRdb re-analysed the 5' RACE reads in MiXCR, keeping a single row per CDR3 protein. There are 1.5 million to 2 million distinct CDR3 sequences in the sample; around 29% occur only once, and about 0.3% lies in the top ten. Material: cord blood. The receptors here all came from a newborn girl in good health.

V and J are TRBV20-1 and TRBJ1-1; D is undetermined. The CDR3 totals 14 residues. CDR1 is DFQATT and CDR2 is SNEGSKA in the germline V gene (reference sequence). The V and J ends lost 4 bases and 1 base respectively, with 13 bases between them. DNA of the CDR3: TGCAGTGCTACCCGGGCCTACCCGAACACTGAAGCTTTCTTT. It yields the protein CSATRAYPNTEAFF.

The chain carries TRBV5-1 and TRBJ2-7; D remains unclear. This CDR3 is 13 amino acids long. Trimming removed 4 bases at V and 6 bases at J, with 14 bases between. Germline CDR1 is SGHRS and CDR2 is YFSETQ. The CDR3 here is CASSGYPRGEQYF. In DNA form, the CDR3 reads TGCGCCAGCAGCGGATACCCTAGAGGCGAGCAGTACTTC.